This T cell receptor (beta chain) was identified during a study of metastatic and nonmetastatic thyroid tumors. Overall study: Repertoire comparisons spanned blood and tumor or nodule tissue from malignant and benign thyroid patients. General study findings and limits: It was reported that TCR beta diversity was significantly higher in malignant thyroid tumors than benign nodules, in blood and tumor.

Not a single patient had been given any form of treatment at any point before undergoing thyroid surgery. In this sample, this clone is medium-sized. Its antigen is not known. CDR1 MNHNS and CDR2 SASEGT come from the germline V gene. The V gene lost 0 bases and the J gene lost 3 bases, with 9 bases spanning the gap. The CDR3 consists of 14 residues. Per the original data handling: CDR3 was compared across clinicopathological groups, and the resulting differences were used to build a distant-metastasis classifier for papillary thyroid cancer. TCRdb reprocessed the PCR reads using MiXCR. For this entry, the V and J calls and clone size follow TCRdb and not the study's own pipeline. The repertoire holds approximately 15,000 clones, with more than 10% as singletons.

Sequenced: blood. J is TRBJ2-7 and V is TRBV6-1, with D possibly TRBD1 on 5 matching bases. This TCR derives from a female donor with papillary thyroid cancer or a benign thyroid nodule (not recorded which). Some clones in this sample may be carry-over from other donors' samples. DNA of the CDR3: TGTGCCAGCAGTGAAGCACAGGACGGCTACGAGCAGTACTTC. It codes for CASSEAQDGYEQYF.